The rows below give T cell receptor beta chains drawn from one sample of a study of T cell responses to AZD1222 COVID-19 vaccine. TCRdb's table, derived via immunoSEQ multiplex PCR, lists solely in-frame clones and lacks some. Of about 140,000 clones in the sample, approximately 92% were seen once. The sample consisted of peripheral blood, taken on day 0 of AZD1222 vaccination. These receptors came from an adult in good health. Each CDR3 is given with its conserved first and last residue. The D gene is left open where the match is weak. Size tells how often a clone was seen (once, few, many) or the class of an expanded clone, and some rows leave it out.

J gene: TRBJ2-2; V gene: TRBV28; clone size: few; D gene: .; CDR3 protein: CASSLPRDTGELFF; CDR3 DNA: TGTGCCAGCAGTTTACCCCGGGACACCGGGGAGCTGTTTTTT
J gene: TRBJ2-5; V gene: TRBV5-1; clone size: .; D gene: .; CDR3 protein: CASRQYQETQYF; CDR3 DNA: TGCGCCAGCAGGCAATACCAAGAGACCCAGTACTTC
J gene: TRBJ2-7; V gene: TRBV21-1; clone size: .; D gene: .; CDR3 protein: CASSKETPRQYF; CDR3 DNA: TGTGCCAGCAGCAAAGAAACCCCCCGGCAGTACTTC
J gene: TRBJ1-3; V gene: TRBV7-9; clone size: .; D gene: .; CDR3 protein: CASSLGAGLRYTIYF; CDR3 DNA: TGTGCCAGCAGCTTAGGCGCAGGGTTGAGATACACCATATATTTT
J gene: TRBJ2-1; V gene: TRBV7-2; clone size: .; D gene: TRBD2; CDR3 protein: CASSPQERGGLDEQFF; CDR3 DNA: TGTGCCAGCAGCCCCCAGGAGCGGGGGGGCCTTGATGAGCAGTTCTTC
J gene: TRBJ1-1; V gene: TRBV28; clone size: .; D gene: TRBD1; CDR3 protein: CASSLPGGLITEAFF; CDR3 DNA: TGTGCCAGCAGTTTACCAGGGGGCCTGATCACTGAAGCTTTCTTT
J gene: TRBJ1-5; V gene: TRBV6-5; clone size: .; D gene: .; CDR3 protein: CASGQSSTQHF; CDR3 DNA: TGTGCCAGCGGACAGTCCAGTACCCAGCATTTT
J gene: TRBJ2-5; V gene: TRBV27; clone size: .; D gene: TRBD2; CDR3 protein: CASSLASSGAQETQYF; CDR3 DNA: TGTGCCAGCAGTTTGGCGTCTAGCGGGGCCCAAGAGACCCAGTACTTC
J gene: TRBJ2-3; V gene: TRBV7-9; clone size: .; D gene: TRBD1; CDR3 protein: CASSLQGAKSTDTQYF; CDR3 DNA: TGTGCCAGCAGCCTACAGGGGGCGAAGTCCACAGATACGCAGTATTTT
J gene: TRBJ1-1; V gene: TRBV19; clone size: .; D gene: TRBD1; CDR3 protein: CASSIRRDRGPPTEAFF; CDR3 DNA: TGTGCCAGTAGTATCCGCCGGGACAGGGGCCCCCCCACTGAAGCTTTCTTT
J gene: TRBJ1-1; V gene: TRBV7-2; clone size: .; D gene: TRBD1; CDR3 protein: CASSSRQGAFEAFF; CDR3 DNA: TGTGCCAGCAGCTCCCGACAGGGGGCATTTGAAGCTTTCTTT
J gene: TRBJ1-5; V gene: TRBV27; clone size: .; D gene: TRBD1; CDR3 protein: CASSYGQGSQPQHF; CDR3 DNA: TGTGCCAGCAGTTATGGACAGGGAAGTCAGCCCCAGCATTTT
J gene: TRBJ2-1; V gene: TRBV7-9; clone size: .; D gene: TRBD2; CDR3 protein: CASRSGTSGYNEQFF; CDR3 DNA: TGTGCCAGCAGGTCCGGGACTAGCGGCTACAATGAGCAGTTCTTC
J gene: TRBJ2-7; V gene: TRBV28; clone size: .; D gene: TRBD1; CDR3 protein: CASSFYRDRGHYEQYF; CDR3 DNA: TGTGCCAGCAGTTTTTACCGGGACAGGGGGCACTACGAGCAGTACTTC
J gene: TRBJ2-2; V gene: TRBV15; clone size: .; D gene: .; CDR3 protein: CATSRDRAGELFF; CDR3 DNA: TGTGCCACCAGCAGAGATCGGGCCGGGGAGCTGTTTTTT
J gene: TRBJ1-5; V gene: TRBV6-5; clone size: .; D gene: TRBD1; CDR3 protein: CASSETGSQPQHF; CDR3 DNA: TGTGCCAGCAGCGAGACAGGGAGTCAGCCCCAGCATTTT
J gene: TRBJ1-2; V gene: TRBV2; clone size: .; D gene: .; CDR3 protein: CASNPPGQTNYGYTF; CDR3 DNA: TGTGCCAGCAACCCTCCGGGACAAACTAACTATGGCTACACCTTC
J gene: TRBJ1-2; V gene: TRBV5-1; clone size: .; D gene: TRBD1; CDR3 protein: CASSLGQGVRGYTF; CDR3 DNA: TGCGCCAGCAGCCTGGGACAGGGGGTACGTGGCTACACCTTC
J gene: TRBJ2-5; V gene: TRBV24-1; clone size: .; D gene: TRBD2; CDR3 protein: CATSDQVASGRETQYF; CDR3 DNA: TGTGCCACCAGTGACCAGGTGGCTAGCGGGAGGGAGACCCAGTACTTC